Included here is one T cell receptor (beta chain) sequence, with context. Its antigen is undetermined. Germline-derived CDR1 and CDR2 are LGHNA and YSLEER. J was trimmed by 9 bases and V by 2 bases; bases with no gene match: 7. The CDR3 spans 15 residues. The sample belongs to a study of cytomegalovirus exposure and HLA in healthy donors. Study-wide background: A subsequent analysis reported that the 120 or so validation repertoires were produced on the same platform that had also been used for the approximately 710 first-cohort repertoires. The study, taken as a whole, reports: Despite most TCR sequences being rare, some public TCRs occurred in many donors. A few of the chains that were CMV-associated were confirmed in vitro to be specific for CMV antigens. In the 130 or so validation repertoires, roughly 94% of cluster scores exceeded 0, per a later analysis.

The repertoire was sequenced with immunoSEQ multiplex PCR; TCRdb's copy has only in-frame clones and lacks some. The table lists 90,000 to 120,000 clones, under 97% of them singletons. This TCR derives from a woman younger than 30 in good health and CMV-seronegative. The sample consisted of PBMCs. The chain combines TRBV4-3 with TRBJ2-1; TRBD2 matches 10 bases. CDR3 nucleotide sequence: TGCGCCAGCAGCCAACAAGCGGGGGGGCCAAGTGAGCAGTTCTTC. Translation: CASSQQAGGPSEQFF.